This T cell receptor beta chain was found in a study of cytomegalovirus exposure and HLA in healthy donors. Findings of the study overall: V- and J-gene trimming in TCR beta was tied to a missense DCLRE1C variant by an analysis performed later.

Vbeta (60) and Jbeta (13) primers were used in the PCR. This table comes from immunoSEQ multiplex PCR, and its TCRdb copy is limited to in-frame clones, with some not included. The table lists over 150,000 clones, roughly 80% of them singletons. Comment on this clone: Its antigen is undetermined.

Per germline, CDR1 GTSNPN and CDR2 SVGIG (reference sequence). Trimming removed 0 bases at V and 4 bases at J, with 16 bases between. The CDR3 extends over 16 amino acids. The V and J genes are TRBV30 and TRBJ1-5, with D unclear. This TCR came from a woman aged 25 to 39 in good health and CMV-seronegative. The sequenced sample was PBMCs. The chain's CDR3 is CAWSVLGQRENQPQHF. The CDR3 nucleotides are TGTGCCTGGAGTGTACTAGGCCAGCGGGAAAATCAGCCCCAGCATTTT.